The entry below describes one T cell receptor beta chain. This sample is drawn from a study of OX40 agonist ivuxolimab in advanced cancers. Turning to the study itself: In three patients, partial responses were observed, one with hepatocellular carcinoma and two with cutaneous melanoma.

Sequencing used immunoSEQ multiplex PCR; TCRdb keeps in-frame clones, though not all of them. The repertoire consists of 60,000 to 75,000 clones, with about 83% occurring once and the leading ten covering more than 25%. The length of the CDR3 is 15 residues. The germline V gene has CDR1 SGHNT and CDR2 YENEEA. Unmatched junction bases numbered 4, after V lost 6 bases and J lost 5 bases. The rearrangement joins TRBV11-3 to TRBJ2-1; 13 bases match TRBD2. The source material was CD4+ or CD8+ T cells sorted from blood, sampled in a trial of the OX40 agonist ivuxolimab. The receptor's source is an adult with an advanced solid tumor such as melanoma, head and neck, liver or kidney cancer. The CDR3 here is CASRKGLAGDNEQFF. The CDR3, as DNA: TGTGCCAGCAGGAAAGGACTAGCGGGGGACAATGAGCAGTTCTTC.